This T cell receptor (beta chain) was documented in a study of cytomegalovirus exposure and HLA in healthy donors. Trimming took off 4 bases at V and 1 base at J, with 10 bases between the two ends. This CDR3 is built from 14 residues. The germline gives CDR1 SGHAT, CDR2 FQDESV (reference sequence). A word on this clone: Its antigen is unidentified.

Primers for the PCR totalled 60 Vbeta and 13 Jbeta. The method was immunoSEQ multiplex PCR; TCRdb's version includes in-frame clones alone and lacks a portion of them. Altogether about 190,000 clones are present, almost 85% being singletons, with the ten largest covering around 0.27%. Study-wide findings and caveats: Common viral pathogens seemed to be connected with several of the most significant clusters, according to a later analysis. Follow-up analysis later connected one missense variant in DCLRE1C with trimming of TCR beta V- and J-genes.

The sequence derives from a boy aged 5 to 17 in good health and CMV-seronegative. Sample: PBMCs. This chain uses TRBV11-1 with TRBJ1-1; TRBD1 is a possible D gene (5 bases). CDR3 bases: TGTGCCAGCAGCTACAACAGGCAGAACACTGAAGCTTTCTTT. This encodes CASSYNRQNTEAFF. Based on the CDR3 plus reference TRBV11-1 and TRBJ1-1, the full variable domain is EAEVAQSPRYKITEKSQAVAFWCDPISGHATLYWYRQILGQGPELLVQFQDESVVDDSQLPKDRFSAERLKGVDSTLKIQPAELGDSAMYLCASSYNRQNTEAFFGQGTRLTVV.